The 4 T cell receptor beta chains below come from one sample, sequenced in a study of CD8+ T cells in alopecia areata. Stated treatment: oral pan-JAK inhibitor, 5-10 mg twice daily. cDNA prepared by RNA extraction and subsequent reverse transcription served as the template for sequencing. Profiling relied on immunoSEQ multiplex PCR, and the TCRdb table lists in-frame clones only, not all of them. The table records about 180,000 clones, around 51% of them present only once. The starting material was CD8+ T cells sorted from blood, obtained at approximately week 52, from a patient treated with tofacitinib. The receptors here all came from a human donor with alopecia areata.

This chain joins TRBV7-2 and TRBJ1-6, with D maybe TRBD1 (5 bases). This CDR3 region has 18 residues. The germline CDR1 and CDR2 sequences are SGHTA and FQGNSA. Trimming took off 1 base at V and 0 bases at J, with 13 bases between the two ends. The chain's CDR3 is CASSLEGRPSSYNSPLHF. DNA of the CDR3: TGTGCCAGCAGCTTAGAGGGACGACCAAGCTCCTATAATTCACCCCTCCACTTT.

The chain combines TRBV5-5 with TRBJ1-1, with D hard to call. This CDR3 has 13 residues. Looked up from germline, CDR1 is SGHKS and CDR2 is YYEKEE (reference sequence). With 0 bases removed from V and 11 bases from J, the gap between germline ends came to 14 bases. CDR3 protein: CASSLGPVHFAFF. Written as DNA, the CDR3 is TGTGCCAGCAGCTTGGGCCCGGTACATTTCGCTTTCTTT. The full variable domain, its missing parts supplied by reference TRBV5-5 and TRBJ1-1, is DAGVTQSPTHLIKTRGQQVTLRCSPISGHKSVSWYQQVLGQGPQFIFQYYEKEERGRGNFPDRFSARQFPNYSSELNVNALLLGDSALYLCASSLGPVHFAFFGQGTRLTVV.

This chain uses TRBV11-2 with TRBJ2-1, with 7 positions matching TRBD1. Trimming took 5 bases from V and 7 from J; bases not matched to a gene: 5. Germline V CDR1 and CDR2: SGHAT, FQNNGV. This CDR3 region has 13 residues. CDR3 protein: CASSLTGENEQFF. The CDR3 nucleotides are TGTGCCAGCAGCCTCACAGGGGAGAATGAGCAGTTCTTC.

A few counts support this clone. The chain links TRBV29-1 to TRBJ2-6; weak D call: TRBD1 (6 bases). Trimming pared 4 bases from V and 2 bases from J, leaving 18 bases between. Looked up from germline, CDR1 is SQVTM and CDR2 is ANQGSEA. The CDR3 covers 17 residues. This CDR3 reads CSVAGENRSAGANVLTF. In DNA form, the CDR3 reads TGCAGCGTTGCAGGGGAGAATCGGTCGGCTGGGGCCAACGTCCTGACTTTC.